This T cell receptor (beta chain) was recovered during a study of blood T cell repertoires in COVID-19. In germline, CDR1 is MNHEY, CDR2 SVGAGI. Losses at the gene ends were 8 bases for V and 6 bases for J; bases not matched to a gene: 12. The CDR3 covers 15 residues. TCRdb keeps only in-frame clones here, not all; method: immunoSEQ multiplex PCR. The table includes more than 130,000 clones, around 87% detected once. Sequenced input: peripheral blood. The sequence was obtained from a woman in her 40s with acute or convalescent COVID-19. This rearrangement joins TRBV6-5 to TRBJ2-3, with 9 bases that match TRBD2. CDR3: CASGRGIAGADTQYF. CDR3 coding DNA: TGTGCCAGCGGTCGGGGGATAGCGGGAGCTGATACGCAGTATTTT.